This T cell receptor (beta chain) is from a study of cytomegalovirus exposure and HLA in healthy donors. Healthy bone marrow donors made up the donors. 13 Jbeta primers and 60 Vbeta primers were used for the PCR. Profiling relied on immunoSEQ multiplex PCR, and the TCRdb table lists in-frame clones only, not all of them. Of tens of thousands of clones listed, about 63% are singletons. Trimming removed 7 bases from V and 4 bases from J; junction bases left unmatched: 20. Germline assignment: CDR1 SEHNR and CDR2 FQNEAQ (reference sequence). The CDR3 runs 19 residues. Study-level points and caveats: A later analysis showed that HLA-associated TCR beta chains had undergone more clonal expansion than equally common others. No immune exposure information besides CMV serostatus was available. A few CMV-associated chains were confirmed in vitro to be specific for CMV antigens.

On this clone: Its target is not known.

The chain couples TRBV7-9 to TRBJ2-3, with 10 bases fitting TRBD2. This receptor was taken from a woman between 25 and 40 years old in good health and CMV-seronegative. Sequenced material: PBMCs. CDR3 DNA sequence: TGTGCCAGCACTTGGCAGGGGGCGCGAGCGGGGGGGAACCCAGATACGCAGTATTTT. Translating it yields CASTWQGARAGGNPDTQYF. Full variable domain (missing parts from reference TRBV7-9 and TRBJ2-3): DTGVSQNPRHKITKRGQNVTFRCDPISEHNRLYWYRQTLGQGPEFLTYFQNEAQLEKSRLLSDRFSAERPKGSFSTLEIQRTEQGDSAMYLCASTWQGARAGGNPDTQYFGPGTRLTVL.